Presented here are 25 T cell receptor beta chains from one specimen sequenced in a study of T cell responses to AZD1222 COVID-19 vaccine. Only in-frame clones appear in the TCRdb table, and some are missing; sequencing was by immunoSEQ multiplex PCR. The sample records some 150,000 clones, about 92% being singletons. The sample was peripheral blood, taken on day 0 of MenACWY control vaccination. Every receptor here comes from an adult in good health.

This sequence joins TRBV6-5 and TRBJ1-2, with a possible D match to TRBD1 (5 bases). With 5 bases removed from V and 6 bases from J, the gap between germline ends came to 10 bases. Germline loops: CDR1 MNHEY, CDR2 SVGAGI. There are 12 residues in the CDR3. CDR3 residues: CASSKTEHGYTF. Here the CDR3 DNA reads TGTGCCAGCAGTAAGACAGAGCATGGCTACACCTTC.

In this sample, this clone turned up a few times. CDR3 nucleotide sequence: TGTGCCAGCAGCGTCGGCAGTGGCACTGAAGCTTTCTTT. Translating gives CASSVGSGTEAFF. This sequence joins TRBV7-9 and TRBJ1-1; no reliable D call. V lost 5 bases to trimming and J lost 4 bases, with 11 bases between them. The CDR3 covers 13 residues. Germline-derived CDR1 and CDR2 are SEHNR and FQNEAQ (reference sequence).

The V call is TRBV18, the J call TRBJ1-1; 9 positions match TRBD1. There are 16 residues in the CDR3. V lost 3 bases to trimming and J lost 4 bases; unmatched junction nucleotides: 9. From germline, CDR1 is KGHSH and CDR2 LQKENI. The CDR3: CASSPGTGWVGTEAFF. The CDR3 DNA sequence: TGTGCCAGCTCACCCGGGACAGGGTGGGTTGGCACTGAAGCTTTCTTT.

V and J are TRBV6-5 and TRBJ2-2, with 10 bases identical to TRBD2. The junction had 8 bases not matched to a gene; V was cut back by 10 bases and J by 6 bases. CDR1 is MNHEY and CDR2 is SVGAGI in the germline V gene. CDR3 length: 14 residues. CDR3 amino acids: CATERGGLSGELFF. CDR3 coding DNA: TGTGCCACCGAGCGGGGGGGCCTTTCCGGGGAGCTGTTTTTT.

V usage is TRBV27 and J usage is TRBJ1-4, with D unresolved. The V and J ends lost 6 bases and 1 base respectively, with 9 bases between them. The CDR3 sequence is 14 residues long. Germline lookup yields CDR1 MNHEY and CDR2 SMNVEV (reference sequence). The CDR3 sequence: CASSFRRTNEKLFF. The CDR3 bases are TGTGCCAGCAGCTTTCGACGAACTAATGAAAAACTGTTTTTT.

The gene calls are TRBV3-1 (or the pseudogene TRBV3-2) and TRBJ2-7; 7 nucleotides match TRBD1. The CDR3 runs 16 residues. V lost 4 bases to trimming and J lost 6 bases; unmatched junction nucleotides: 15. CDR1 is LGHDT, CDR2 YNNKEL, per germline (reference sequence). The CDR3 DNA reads TGTGCCAGCAGCCTTAACCCCGGGACAGCCCTCTCCGAGCAGTACTTC. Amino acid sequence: CASSLNPGTALSEQYF.

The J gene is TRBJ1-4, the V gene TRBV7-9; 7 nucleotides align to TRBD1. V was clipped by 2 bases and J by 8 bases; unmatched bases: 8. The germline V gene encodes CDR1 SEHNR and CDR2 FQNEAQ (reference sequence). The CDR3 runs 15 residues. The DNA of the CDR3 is TGTGCCAGCAGCTTACCCCCGACAGGGCACGAAAAACTGTTTTTT. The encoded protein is CASSLPPTGHEKLFF.

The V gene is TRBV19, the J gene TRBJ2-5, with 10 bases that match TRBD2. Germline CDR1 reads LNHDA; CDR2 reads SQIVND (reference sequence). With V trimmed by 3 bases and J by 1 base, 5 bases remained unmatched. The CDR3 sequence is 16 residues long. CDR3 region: CASSIFRTSGQETQYF. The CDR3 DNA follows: TGTGCCAGTAGTATCTTCAGGACTAGCGGCCAAGAGACCCAGTACTTC.

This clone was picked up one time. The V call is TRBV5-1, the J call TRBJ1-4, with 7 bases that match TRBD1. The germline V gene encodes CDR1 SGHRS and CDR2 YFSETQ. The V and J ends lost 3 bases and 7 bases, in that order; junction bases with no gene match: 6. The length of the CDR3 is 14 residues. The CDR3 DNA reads TGCGCCAGCAGCTCCCGACAGGGTAGTGAAAAACTGTTTTTT. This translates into CASSSRQGSEKLFF.

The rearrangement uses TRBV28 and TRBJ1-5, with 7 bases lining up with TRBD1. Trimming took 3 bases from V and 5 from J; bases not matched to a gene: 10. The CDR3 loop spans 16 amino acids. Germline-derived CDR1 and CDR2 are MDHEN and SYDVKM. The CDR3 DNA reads TGTGCCAGCAGTTTGCACGTTGGGAGGGGGCATCAGCCCCAGCATTTT. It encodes CASSLHVGRGHQPQHF.

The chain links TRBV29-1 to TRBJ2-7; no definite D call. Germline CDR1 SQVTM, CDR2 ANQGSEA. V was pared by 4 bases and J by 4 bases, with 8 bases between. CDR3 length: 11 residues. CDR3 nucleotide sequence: TGCAGCGTTGTCCTTGAGTACGAGCAGTACTTC. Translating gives CSVVLEYEQYF.

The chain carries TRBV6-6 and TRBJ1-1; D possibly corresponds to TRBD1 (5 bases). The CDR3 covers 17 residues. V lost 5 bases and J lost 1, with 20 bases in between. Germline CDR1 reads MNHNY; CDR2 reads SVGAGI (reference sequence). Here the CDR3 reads CASSPETGGSRNTEAFF. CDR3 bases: TGTGCCAGCAGTCCGGAGACTGGGGGGTCAAGGAACACTGAAGCTTTCTTT.

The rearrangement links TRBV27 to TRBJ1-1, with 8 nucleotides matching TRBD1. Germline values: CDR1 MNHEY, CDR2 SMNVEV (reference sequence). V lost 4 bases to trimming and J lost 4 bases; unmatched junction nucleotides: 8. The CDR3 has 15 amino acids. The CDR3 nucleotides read TGTGCCAGCAGTTCCCGGACAGGGAAGAGCACTGAAGCTTTCTTT. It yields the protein CASSSRTGKSTEAFF.

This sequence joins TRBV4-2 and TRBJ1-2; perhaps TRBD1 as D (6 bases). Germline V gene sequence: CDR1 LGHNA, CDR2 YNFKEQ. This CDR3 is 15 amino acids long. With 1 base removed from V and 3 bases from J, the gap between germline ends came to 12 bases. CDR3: CASSQVDSLHYGYTF. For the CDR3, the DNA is TGTGCCAGCAGCCAAGTGGACAGCCTCCACTATGGCTACACCTTC.

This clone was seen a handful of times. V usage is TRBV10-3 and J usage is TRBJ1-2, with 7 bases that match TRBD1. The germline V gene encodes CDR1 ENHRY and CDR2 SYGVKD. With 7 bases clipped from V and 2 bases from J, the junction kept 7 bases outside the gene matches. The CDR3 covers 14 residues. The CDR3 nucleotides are TGTGCCATCACCGGACAGGTTGGAAACTATGGCTACACCTTC. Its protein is CAITGQVGNYGYTF.

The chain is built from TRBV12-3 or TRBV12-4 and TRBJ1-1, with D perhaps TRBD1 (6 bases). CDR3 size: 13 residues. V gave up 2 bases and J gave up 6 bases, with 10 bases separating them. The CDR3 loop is CASSLQGRAEAFF. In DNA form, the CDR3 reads TGTGCCAGCAGTTTACAGGGGAGAGCTGAAGCTTTCTTT.

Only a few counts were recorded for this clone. Written as DNA, the CDR3 is TGTGCCAGCAGCCGGACTAGCGCCTCAGATACGCAGTATTTT. Amino acid sequence: CASSRTSASDTQYF. This chain uses TRBV6-4 with TRBJ2-3; TRBD2 matches 9 bases. With V trimmed by 6 bases and J by 4 bases, 5 bases remained unmatched. The CDR3 totals 14 residues. Germline-derived CDR1 and CDR2 are MRHNA and SNTAGT.

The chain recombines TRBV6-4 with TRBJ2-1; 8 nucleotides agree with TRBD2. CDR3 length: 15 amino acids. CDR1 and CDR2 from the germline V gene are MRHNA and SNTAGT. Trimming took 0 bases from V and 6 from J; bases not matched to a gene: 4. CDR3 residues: CASSDSTSEGNEQFF. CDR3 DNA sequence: TGTGCCAGCAGTGACTCGACTAGCGAGGGCAATGAGCAGTTCTTC.

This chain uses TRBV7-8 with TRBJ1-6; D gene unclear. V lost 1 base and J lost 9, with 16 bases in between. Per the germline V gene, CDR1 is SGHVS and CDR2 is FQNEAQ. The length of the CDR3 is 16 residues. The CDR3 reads CASSLVNPETGSPLHF. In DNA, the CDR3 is TGTGCCAGCAGCTTAGTAAATCCGGAGACCGGTTCACCCCTCCACTTT. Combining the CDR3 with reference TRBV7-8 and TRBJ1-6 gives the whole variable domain GAGVSQSPRYKVAKRGQDVALRCDPISGHVSLFWYQQALGQGPEFLTYFQNEAQLDKSGLPSDRFFAERPEGSVSTLKIQRTQQEDSAVYLCASSLVNPETGSPLHFGNGTRLTVT.

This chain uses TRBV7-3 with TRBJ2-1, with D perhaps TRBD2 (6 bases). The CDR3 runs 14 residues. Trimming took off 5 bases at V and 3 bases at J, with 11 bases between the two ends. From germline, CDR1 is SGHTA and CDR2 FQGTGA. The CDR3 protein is CASSRDSLYNEQFF. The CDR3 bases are TGTGCCAGCAGCCGGGACTCCCTCTACAATGAGCAGTTCTTC.

DNA of the CDR3: TGTGCCAGCAGTCCGGGTCCCGGGCGCAATCAGCCCCAGCATTTT. Protein: CASSPGPGRNQPQHF. The V gene is TRBV2, the J gene TRBJ1-5; no definite D call. The V gene lost 5 bases and the J gene lost 2 bases, with 13 bases spanning the gap. Germline V gives CDR1 SNHLY, CDR2 FYNNEI. The CDR3 contains 15 residues.

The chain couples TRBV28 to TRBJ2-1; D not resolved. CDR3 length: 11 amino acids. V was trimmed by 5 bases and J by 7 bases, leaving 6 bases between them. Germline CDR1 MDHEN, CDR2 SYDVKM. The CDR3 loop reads CASSHGNEQFF. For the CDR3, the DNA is TGTGCCAGCAGTCATGGGAATGAGCAGTTCTTC.

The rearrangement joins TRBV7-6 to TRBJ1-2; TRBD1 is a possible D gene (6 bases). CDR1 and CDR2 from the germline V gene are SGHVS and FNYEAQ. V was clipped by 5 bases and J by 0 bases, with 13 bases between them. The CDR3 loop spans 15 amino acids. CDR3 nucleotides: TGTGCCAGCAGCCCCAGACAGGCCTCTAACTATGGCTACACCTTC. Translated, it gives CASSPRQASNYGYTF.

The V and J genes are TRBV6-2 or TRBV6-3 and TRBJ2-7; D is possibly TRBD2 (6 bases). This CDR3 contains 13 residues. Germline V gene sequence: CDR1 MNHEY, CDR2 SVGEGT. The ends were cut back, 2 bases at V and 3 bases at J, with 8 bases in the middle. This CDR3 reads CASSYAGIYEQYF. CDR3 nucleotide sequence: TGTGCCAGCAGTTACGCGGGGATCTACGAGCAGTACTTC.

CDR3: CASSPWEGGPYNEQFF. CDR3 bases: TGTGCCAGCAGCCCCTGGGAGGGCGGTCCCTACAATGAGCAGTTCTTC. This chain connects TRBV14 to TRBJ2-1; 7 nucleotides agree with TRBD2. Trimming took 4 bases from V and 2 from J; bases not matched to a gene: 8. The germline gives CDR1 SGHDN, CDR2 FVKESK. The CDR3 runs 16 residues. The whole variable domain, remainder taken from reference TRBV14 and TRBJ2-1, is EAGVTQFPSHSVIEKGQTVTLRCDPISGHDNLYWYRRVMGKEIKFLLHFVKESKQDESGMPNNRFLAERTGGTYSTLKVQPAELEDSGVYFCASSPWEGGPYNEQFFGPGTRLTVL.